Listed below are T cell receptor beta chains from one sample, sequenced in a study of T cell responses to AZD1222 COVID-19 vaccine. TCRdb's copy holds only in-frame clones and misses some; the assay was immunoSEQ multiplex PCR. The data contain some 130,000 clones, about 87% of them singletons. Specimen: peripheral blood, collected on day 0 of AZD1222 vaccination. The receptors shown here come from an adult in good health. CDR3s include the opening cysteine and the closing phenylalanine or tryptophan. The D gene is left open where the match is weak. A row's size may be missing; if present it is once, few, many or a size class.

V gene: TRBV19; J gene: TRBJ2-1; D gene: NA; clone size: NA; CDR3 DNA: TGTGCCAGTAGTATCCAGGGGACCTACAATGAGCAGTTCTTC; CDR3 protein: CASSIQGTYNEQFF
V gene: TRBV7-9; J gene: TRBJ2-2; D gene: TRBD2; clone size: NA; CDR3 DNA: TGTGCCAGCAGCGTCGGGACTAGCGGGCCCGGGGAGCTGTTTTTT; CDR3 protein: CASSVGTSGPGELFF
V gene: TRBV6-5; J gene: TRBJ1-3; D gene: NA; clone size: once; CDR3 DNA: TGTGCCAGCAGTCAGTCTTCGGGGAACACCATATATTTT; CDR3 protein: CASSQSSGNTIYF
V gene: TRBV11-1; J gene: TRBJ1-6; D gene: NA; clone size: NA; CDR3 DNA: TGTGCCAGCAAGATGACACCCGTGGGTTCACCCCTCCACTTT; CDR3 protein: CASKMTPVGSPLHF
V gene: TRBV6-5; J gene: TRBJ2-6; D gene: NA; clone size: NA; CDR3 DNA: TGTGCCAGCAGCCGCCCGGGGACTGGGGCCAACGTCCTGACTTTC; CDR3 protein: CASSRPGTGANVLTF
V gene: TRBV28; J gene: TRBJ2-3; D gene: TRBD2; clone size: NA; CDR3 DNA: TGTGCCAGTCGGACTAGCGGGATCCCAGATACGCAGTATTTT; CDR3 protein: CASRTSGIPDTQYF
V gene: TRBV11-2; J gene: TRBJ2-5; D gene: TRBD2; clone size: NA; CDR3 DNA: TGTGCCAGCAGCTTAACTCGGGGGGACCTCCAAGAGACCCAGTACTTC; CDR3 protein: CASSLTRGDLQETQYF
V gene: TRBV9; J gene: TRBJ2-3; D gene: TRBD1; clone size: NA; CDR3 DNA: TGTGCCAGCAGCCGCGAACCGGGACAGGGTTCCGCAGATACGCAGTATTTT; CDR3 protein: CASSREPGQGSADTQYF
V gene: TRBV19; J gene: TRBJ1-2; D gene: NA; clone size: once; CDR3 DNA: TGTGCCAGTAGTATGACACCTCCCAGCTATGGCTACACCTTC; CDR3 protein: CASSMTPPSYGYTF
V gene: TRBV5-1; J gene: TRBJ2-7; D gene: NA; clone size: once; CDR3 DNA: TGCGCCAGCAGCACCGACAGGGAGCAGTACTTC; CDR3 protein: CASSTDREQYF
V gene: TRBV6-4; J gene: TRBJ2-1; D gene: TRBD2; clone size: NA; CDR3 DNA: TGTGCCAGCAGTGACTCGTTTATTAGGGGACTAACCAATGAGCAGTTCTTC; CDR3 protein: CASSDSFIRGLTNEQFF
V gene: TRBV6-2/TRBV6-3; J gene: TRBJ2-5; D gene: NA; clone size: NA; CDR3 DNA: TGTGCCAGCAGTTACTTGACGCTCGGGGAGACCCAGTACTTC; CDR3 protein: CASSYLTLGETQYF